This T cell receptor beta chain was sequenced during a study of T-cell memory formation after mild COVID-19. TCRdb ran MiXCR on the 5' RACE reads and lists one entry per CDR3 protein. Of 150,000 to 200,000 distinct CDR3 sequences listed, over 20% are singletons. Study observations and caveats: Among contracting clones, CD4+ were mainly CM/EM and CD8+ enriched in EMRA. The finding that pre-infection memory included some responding clones suggested that cross-reactive memory joined.

Germline V lookup: CDR1 MGHRA, CDR2 YSYEKL. This CDR3 contains 17 residues. The V end was cut by 0 bases, the J end by 1 base, with 15 bases between. With respect to this clonotype: The antigen is not known.

This TCR came from an adult woman who had mild COVID-19 (a few samples of this study predate the infection). Cell type and time point are not known. Sequenced sample: PBMCs or a T cell subset sorted from them (not recorded which). This chain joins TRBV4-1 and TRBJ2-5; perhaps D is TRBD1 or TRBD2 (6 bases each). The CDR3 DNA reads as TGCGCCAGCAGCCAAGATATCCCCGGGGGCCCCCAAGAGACCCAGTACTTC. Encoded protein: CASSQDIPGGPQETQYF.